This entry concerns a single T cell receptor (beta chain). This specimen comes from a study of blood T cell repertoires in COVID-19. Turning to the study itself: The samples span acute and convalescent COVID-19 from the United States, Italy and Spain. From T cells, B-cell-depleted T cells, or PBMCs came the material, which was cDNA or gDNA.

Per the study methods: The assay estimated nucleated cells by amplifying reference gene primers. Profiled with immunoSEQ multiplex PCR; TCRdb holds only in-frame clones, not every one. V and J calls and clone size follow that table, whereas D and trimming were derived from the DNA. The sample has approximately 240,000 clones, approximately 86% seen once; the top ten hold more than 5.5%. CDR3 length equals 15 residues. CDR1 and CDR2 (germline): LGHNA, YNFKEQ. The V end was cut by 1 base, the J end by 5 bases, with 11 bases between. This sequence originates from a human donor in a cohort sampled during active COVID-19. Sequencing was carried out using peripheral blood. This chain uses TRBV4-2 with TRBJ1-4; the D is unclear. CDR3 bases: TGTGCCAGCAGCCAAGGGGAGTTGGGGAATGAAAAACTGTTTTTT. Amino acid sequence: CASSQGELGNEKLFF.